The 20 T cell receptor beta chains reported below all come from one sample, sequenced in a study of blood T cell repertoires in COVID-19. TCRdb's table, derived via immunoSEQ multiplex PCR, lists solely in-frame clones and lacks some. This sample has around 380,000 clones, with about 87% found just once. The sequencing input was PBMCs or T cells enriched from blood (not recorded which). Receptor source: a man in his thirties or forties who had recovered from COVID-19.

The gene calls are TRBV19 and TRBJ1-1; 9 positions match TRBD1. CDR3 length: 15 amino acids. The ends lost 4 bases at V and 6 bases at J; junction bases unmatched: 9. CDR1 and CDR2 from the germline V gene are LNHDA and SQIVND (reference sequence). Written as DNA, the CDR3 is TGTGCCAGTAGTACCTCACAGGGGGCGCGAGCTGAAGCTTTCTTT. Translating gives CASSTSQGARAEAFF.

The chain recombines TRBV2 with TRBJ1-1; no clear D gene. Germline lookup yields CDR1 SNHLY and CDR2 FYNNEI. The V and J ends lost 8 bases and 6 bases respectively, with 7 bases between them. The CDR3 is made up of 10 amino acids. The CDR3 protein is CASRGSEAFF. The CDR3 region has the DNA TGTGCCAGCCGGGGTTCTGAAGCTTTCTTT.

J is TRBJ1-6 and V is TRBV7-2; no definite D call. Deletions cut 2 bases from V and 9 bases from J, with 8 bases between. The germline V gene encodes CDR1 SGHTA and CDR2 FQGNSA. This CDR3 comprises 13 residues. The CDR3 coding sequence is TGTGCCAGCAGCTTACTCGGGGTTTCACCCCTCCACTTT. This sequence encodes CASSLLGVSPLHF.

This clone has at least ten counts. Mismatch with germline at one junction end may stem from a read error. The V gene is TRBV6-2 or TRBV6-3, the J gene TRBJ2-1, with TRBD2 as a possible D gene (5 bases). The CDR3 extends over 14 amino acids. Germline-derived CDR1 and CDR2 are MNHEY and SVGEGT. CDR3 DNA: TGTGCCAGCAGTTTCGGAACTAGGTACAGTGAGCAGTTCTTC. Residues: CASSFGTRYSEQFF.

V gene TRBV14 combines with J gene TRBJ1-2; tentatively, D is TRBD1 (5 bases). Germline V gene sequence: CDR1 SGHDN, CDR2 FVKESK. V was shortened by 0 bases and J by 7 bases, with 15 bases between the two germline ends. The CDR3 loop spans 15 amino acids. The CDR3 DNA reads as TGTGCCAGCAGCCAAGAGCCAGGGTTGAAAGGTGGCTACACCTTC. It yields the protein CASSQEPGLKGGYTF.

V gene TRBV29-1 combines with J gene TRBJ2-3; 16 nucleotides line up with TRBD2. The ends lost 5 bases at V and 4 bases at J; junction bases unmatched: 3. The CDR3 consists of 15 residues. CDR1 is SQVTM and CDR2 is ANQGSEA in the germline V gene. CDR3 DNA sequence: TGCAGCGTTCCGGGACTAGCGGGGGGGCCAGATACGCAGTATTTT. The encoded protein is CSVPGLAGGPDTQYF.

The chain carries TRBV4-2 and TRBJ2-5; 8 bases are a match to TRBD2. The trim removed 0 bases at V and 5 bases at J, leaving 5 bases unmatched. Germline V gene data show CDR1 as LGHNA and CDR2 as YNFKEQ. The CDR3 length is 15 residues. CDR3 sequence reads: CASSQDGGAAETQYF. Here the CDR3 DNA reads TGTGCCAGCAGCCAAGACGGGGGGGCGGCTGAGACCCAGTACTTC.

This clone was counted between two and nine times. The chain is built from TRBV27 and TRBJ2-7, with 7 bases that match TRBD2. The CDR3 has 15 residues. Germline V gene lookup returns CDR1 MNHEY and CDR2 SMNVEV (reference sequence). V gave up 7 bases and J gave up 7 bases; unmatched junction bases: 16. CDR3 sequence: CASKGLRKGAGEQYF. The CDR3 DNA is TGTGCCAGCAAGGGTCTGAGGAAGGGAGCGGGGGAGCAGTACTTC.

This chain connects TRBV18 to TRBJ1-1; 8 bases map to TRBD1. Per the germline V gene, CDR1 is KGHSH and CDR2 is LQKENI. This CDR3 has 14 residues. V shed 5 bases, J shed 0 bases, and the junction held 2 bases outside the gene matches. CDR3: CASSATGVNTEAFF. The CDR3 DNA reads as TGTGCCAGCTCAGCGACAGGGGTGAACACTGAAGCTTTCTTT.

The chain is built from TRBV7-6 and TRBJ1-4; the D is unclear. The CDR3 totals 13 residues. Trimming removed 3 bases from V and 8 bases from J, with 10 bases in between. CDR1 and CDR2 from the germline V gene are SGHVS and FNYEAQ. In DNA, the CDR3 is TGTGCCAGCAGCTTGCGGTTCGGCGAAAAACTGTTTTTT. This sequence encodes CASSLRFGEKLFF.

The chain links TRBV6-5 to TRBJ1-2, with D possibly matching TRBD1 (6 bases). CDR1 and CDR2 from the germline V gene are MNHEY and SVGAGI. Trimming stripped 5 bases from V and 6 bases from J, with 13 bases between. This CDR3 region has 13 residues. CDR3 nucleotides: TGTGCCAGCAGTCTAGACAGGTCGGATGGCTACACCTTC. Amino acids: CASSLDRSDGYTF.

This chain links TRBV9 with TRBJ1-1, with D uncertain. The ends were cut back, 3 bases at V and 2 bases at J, with 11 bases in the middle. There are 14 residues in the CDR3. Germline loops: CDR1 SGDLS, CDR2 YYNGEE. This CDR3 is CASSDNSFNTEAFF. CDR3 in DNA: TGTGCCAGCAGCGACAACAGCTTTAACACTGAAGCTTTCTTT.

V is TRBV19 and J is TRBJ2-5, with 9 bases that match TRBD1. CDR1 is LNHDA, CDR2 SQIVND, per germline (reference sequence). V lost 4 bases and J lost 6; bases outside the gene matches: 9. CDR3 length: 15 residues. The CDR3 sequence is CASSKGQGIIKTQYF. In nucleotides, the CDR3 is TGTGCCAGTAGTAAGGGACAGGGCATTATTAAGACCCAGTACTTC.

J is TRBJ1-2 and V is TRBV7-9; D gene ambiguous. From germline, CDR1 is SEHNR and CDR2 FQNEAQ (reference sequence). The CDR3 covers 15 residues. Trimming shortened V by 2 bases and J by 6 bases, and 16 bases separated the two germline ends. CDR3: CASSLNLGEVDGYTF. For the CDR3, the DNA is TGTGCCAGCAGCTTAAATCTGGGAGAGGTTGATGGCTACACCTTC.

The rearrangement uses TRBV19 and TRBJ1-2; 9 nucleotides align to TRBD1. Unmatched junction bases numbered 11, after V lost 10 bases and J lost 5 bases. The CDR3 has 14 residues. Germline lookup yields CDR1 LNHDA and CDR2 SQIVND (reference sequence). CDR3 loop: CATRRTGQGYGYTF. The CDR3 coding sequence is TGTGCCACCCGTCGGACGGGACAGGGTTATGGCTACACCTTC.

The rearrangement joins TRBV27 to TRBJ2-5, with TRBD2 identical over 8 bases. CDR1 MNHEY and CDR2 SMNVEV come from the germline V gene (reference sequence). Trimming cost V 4 bases and J 5 bases; bases outside gene matches: 6. This CDR3 has 14 amino acids. The CDR3 sequence is CASSYGTSGETQYF. The CDR3 DNA sequence: TGTGCCAGCAGTTATGGGACTAGTGGCGAGACCCAGTACTTC.

The rearrangement joins TRBV7-8 to TRBJ1-4, with 8 nucleotides matching TRBD1. V lost 2 bases to trimming and J lost 6 bases; unmatched junction nucleotides: 5. CDR3 size: 15 residues. The germline gives CDR1 SGHVS, CDR2 FQNEAQ. The CDR3, as DNA: TGTGCCAGCAGCTTATTCAGGGGGCGAGATGAAAAACTGTTTTTT. It specifies CASSLFRGRDEKLFF.

This clone was seen once. This CDR3 is also generated by other DNA sequences in the sample. The chain is built from TRBV19 and TRBJ2-3; TRBD2 aligns across 8 bases. Germline assignment: CDR1 LNHDA and CDR2 SQIVND (reference sequence). The length of the CDR3 is 12 residues. The trim removed 9 bases at V and 3 bases at J, leaving 2 bases unmatched. The CDR3 bases are TGTGCCAGCCGGGGGGGGACAGATACGCAGTATTTT. As protein: CASRGGTDTQYF.

The V call is TRBV7-8, the J call TRBJ1-5; a weak D match, TRBD1 (6 bases). Trimming stripped 5 bases from V and 1 base from J, with 15 bases between. CDR3 length: 16 residues. Per the germline V gene, CDR1 is SGHVS and CDR2 is FQNEAQ. The CDR3 nucleotides read TGTGCCAGCAGCCCTTATCAGGGGATAAGCAATCAGCCCCAGCATTTT. Translated, it gives CASSPYQGISNQPQHF.

The chain carries TRBV25-1 and TRBJ1-1; perhaps TRBD1 as D (6 bases). V lost 4 bases and J 7 bases, leaving 16 bases between the germline ends. There are 14 residues in the CDR3. Per the germline V gene, CDR1 is MGHDK and CDR2 is SYGVNS. CDR3 sequence reads: CASSARGGGIEAFF. The CDR3 DNA sequence: TGTGCCAGCAGTGCGAGAGGGGGGGGAATTGAAGCTTTCTTT.